The 2 T cell receptor beta chains below all came from one sample that was sequenced in a study of T-cell memory formation after mild COVID-19. TCRdb re-called the 5' RACE reads with MiXCR, one entry per CDR3 protein. The table includes about 57,000 distinct CDR3 sequences, 9.5% to 15% detected once. The source material was PBMCs or a T cell subset sorted from them (not recorded which). The receptors were gathered from a man between 18 and 35 years old who had mild COVID-19 (a few samples of this study predate the infection). Cell type and time point are not known.

This clonotype turned up a few times. One end of the junction fails to match germline, which may point to a read error. The chain couples TRBV20-1 to TRBJ2-7, with 10 bases matching TRBD2. Germline lookup yields CDR1 DFQATT and CDR2 SNEGSKA (reference sequence). This CDR3 contains 11 residues. CDR3 region: CSAPASGTSVF. The CDR3, as DNA: TGCAGTGCCCCCGCTTCGGGGACTAGCGTTTTC.

The gene calls are TRBV3-2 and TRBJ2-7; TRBD1 was called by the table and not checked on the DNA. TRBV3-2 is described as a pseudogene. The CDR3 consists of 22 residues. As DNA, the CDR3 is TGTGCCAGCAGCCAAGATTCTGGTATCATCGACAGGTGTTCTCCTACGTCCTACGAGCAGTACTTC. Translating it yields CASSQDSGIIDRCSPTSYEQYF.